A selection of T cell receptor beta chains follows, all from one sample in a study of neurological immune-mediated disorders. TCRdb reprocessed the 5' RACE reads via MiXCR and lists one record per CDR3 protein. The sample records about 89,000 distinct CDR3 sequences, 2% to 3% being singletons. The sequenced sample consisted of PBMCs. The receptor set was obtained from a woman younger than 45 with multiple sclerosis. CDR3s include the opening cysteine and the closing phenylalanine or tryptophan. The order of the fields is CDR3 length, J gene, D gene, V gene, clone size, CDR3 DNA, CDR3 protein. D genes are given only for firm matches. Part of the rows lack a size; the others show once, few, many or a class for expanded clones.

>12|TRBJ2-7|TRBD2|TRBV7-9|many
TGTGCCAGCAGCCAAAGCGGGGACGAGCAGTACTTC
CASSQSGDEQYF
>13|TRBJ2-1|-|TRBV29-1|many
TGCAGCGTTGTTTCCTCCCGACTTGGTCCTCAGTTCTTC
CSVVSSRLGPQFF
>15|TRBJ2-5|TRBD2|TRBV20-1|many
TGCAGTGCTAACCTTTGGGGCGGGAGCCAAGAGACCCAGTACTTC
CSANLWGGSQETQYF
>14|TRBJ1-3|-|TRBV5-1|many
TGCGCCAGCAGCTTGGGCGACTCTGGAAACACCATATATTTT
CASSLGDSGNTIYF
>13|TRBJ1-1|-|TRBV7-9|many
TGTGCCAGCAGCTTAGGGGACGCGCCTCAAGCTTTCTTT
CASSLGDAPQAFF
>12|TRBJ2-7|-|TRBV29-1|many
TGCAGCGCCTTGGATGGACCCTACGAGCAGTACTTC
CSALDGPYEQYF
>12|TRBJ1-2|TRBD1|TRBV29-1|many
TGCAGCGTTGGGCAGGGGGCTAAAGGCTACACCTTC
CSVGQGAKGYTF
>12|TRBJ2-1|-|TRBV6-5|many
TGTGCCAGCAGGTCGGGGGACAATGAGCAGTTCTTC
CASRSGDNEQFF
>15|TRBJ1-1|-|TRBV4-3|many
TGCGCCAGCAGCCAAGATCAGTCTGCTAACACTGAAGCTTTCTTT
CASSQDQSANTEAFF
>11|TRBJ2-5|-|TRBV20-1|many
TGCAGTGCTAGTGTACAAGAGACCCAGTACTTC
CSASVQETQYF
>16|TRBJ2-7|TRBD2|TRBV11-2|few
TGTGCCAGCAGCCCCCCGGGTAGCGGGAAGACATACGAGCAGTACTTC
CASSPPGSGKTYEQYF
>15|TRBJ2-5|TRBD2|TRBV20-1|many
TGCAGTGCTAGACCGGGACTAGCTCGCGGAGAGACCCAGTACTTC
CSARPGLARGETQYF
>16|TRBJ1-1|TRBD1|TRBV7-9|many
TGTGCCAGCACCCCCGAGGTTATGAACAGGGGAGGTGAAGCTTTCTTT
CASTPEVMNRGGEAFF
>15|TRBJ2-7|TRBD2|TRBV18|-
TGTGCCAGCTCACCCGCCCTAGCGGGATCCTACGAGCAGTACTTC
CASSPALAGSYEQYF
>14|TRBJ1-1|TRBD1|TRBV12-3/TRBV12-4|many
TGTGCCAGCAGGCTCGGACAGGGGAACACTGAAGCTTTCTTT
CASRLGQGNTEAFF
>14|TRBJ2-1|TRBD2|TRBV5-6|medium-sized
TGTGCCAGCACAGGAGGGACTAGCTACAATGAGCAGTTCTTC
CASTGGTSYNEQFF
>15|TRBJ1-2|-|TRBV4-2|many
TGTGCCAGCAGCCTCCTCACAGGGCCGTTCTATGGCTACACCTTC
CASSLLTGPFYGYTF
>15|TRBJ2-1|-|TRBV3-1|many
TGTGCCAGCAGCCAAAGGGAAAGGAGTTACAATGAGCAGTTCTTC
CASSQRERSYNEQFF
>17|TRBJ2-3|-|TRBV5-1|many
TGCGCCAGCAGCCCCATTATGGGCGTCTCTAGCACAGATACGCAGTATTTT
CASSPIMGVSSTDTQYF